The clone carrying this T cell receptor (beta chain) came up a few times. This entry comes from a study of blood T cell repertoires in COVID-19. Profiled with immunoSEQ multiplex PCR; TCRdb holds only in-frame clones, not every one. Among about 280,000 clones listed, approximately 89% were seen once. There are 12 residues in the CDR3. V lost 4 bases to trimming and J lost 7 bases, with 8 bases between them. The germline V gene has CDR1 MNHEY and CDR2 SMNVEV (reference sequence). The chain has TRBV27 and TRBJ1-5, with a weak D call TRBD1 (5 bases). The sequencing input was peripheral blood. The TCR comes from a man aged 35-49 years with active or convalescent COVID-19. The CDR3 here is CASSSGNQPQHF. As DNA, the CDR3 is TGTGCCAGCAGTTCAGGGAACCAGCCCCAGCATTTT.